This T cell receptor beta chain was found in a study of beta chain features in type 1 diabetes. The CDR3 runs to 15 residues. The germline CDR1 and CDR2 sequences are SGHDN and FVKESK. The V end was cut by 4 bases, the J end by 4 bases, with 14 bases between. All of the isolated RNA was reverse transcribed, so expressed TCRB transcripts were sequenced. Regulatory, naive and central memory T cell samples averaged roughly 3.8 million reads. Some clones are missing from TCRdb's copy, which holds only in-frame ones; the method was immunoSEQ multiplex PCR. Among under 450,000 clones listed, around 16% were seen once.

The chain couples TRBV14 to TRBJ2-1; a possible D gene is TRBD1 (6 bases). The source is a woman in her late teens or twenties in good health. The sequencing input was naive CD4+ T cells from blood. The CDR3 nucleotides are TGTGCCAGCAGCCCTCTCGGGACAACTTACAATGAGCAGTTCTTC. Residues: CASSPLGTTYNEQFF.